These 6 T cell receptor beta chains came from one sample sequenced in a study of cytomegalovirus exposure and HLA in healthy donors. Some clones are missing from TCRdb's copy, which holds only in-frame ones; the method was immunoSEQ multiplex PCR. The sample gives approximately 260,000 clones, around 88% of which show up once; 0.95% to 1.5% is in the top ten. The sequenced material came from PBMCs. The source of these receptors is a woman in her thirties in good health and CMV-seropositive.

V gene TRBV5-1 combines with J gene TRBJ1-1, with 7 bases aligning to TRBD1. V shed 4 bases and J 9 bases; nucleotides not matched to a gene: 12. In germline, CDR1 is SGHRS, CDR2 YFSETQ. The CDR3 spans 14 residues. CDR3 in DNA: TGCGCCAGCAGCAATACCAAGGGGGCGGAACAAGCTTTCTTT. Protein: CASSNTKGAEQAFF.

In this sample, this clone turned up a few times. The DNA of the CDR3 is TGTGCCAGCAGTGAGGTAGCGGGAGGGTCCGAGCAGTACTTC. Its translation is CASSEVAGGSEQYF. The chain recombines TRBV6-4 with TRBJ2-7, with 11 nucleotides matching TRBD2. CDR3 length: 14 residues. Trimming cost V 3 bases and J 6 bases; bases outside gene matches: 4. Germline V gene lookup returns CDR1 MRHNA and CDR2 SNTAGT.

The V call is TRBV9, the J call TRBJ1-4; D perhaps matches TRBD1 (6 bases). The ends were cut back, 4 bases at V and 8 bases at J, with 15 bases in the middle. CDR3 length equals 14 residues. CDR1 and CDR2 (germline): SGDLS, YYNGEE. CDR3 nucleotide sequence: TGTGCCAGCAGCTTCGGGACACTGGGCGAAAAACTGTTTTTT. As protein: CASSFGTLGEKLFF. Full variable domain (missing parts from reference TRBV9 and TRBJ1-4): DSGVTQTPKHLITATGQRVTLRCSPRSGDLSVYWYQQSLDQGLQFLIQYYNGEERAKGNILERFSAQQFPDLHSELNLSSLELGDSALYFCASSFGTLGEKLFFGSGTQLSVL.

V is TRBV28 and J is TRBJ2-3; TRBD2 matches at 10 bases. The germline CDR1 and CDR2 sequences are MDHEN and SYDVKM. With V trimmed by 5 bases and J by 0 bases, 14 bases remained unmatched. This CDR3 is 19 amino acids long. The CDR3 reads CASSGSGRARFYSTDTQYF. The CDR3 DNA reads as TGTGCCAGCAGTGGCAGCGGGAGGGCCCGGTTCTATAGCACAGATACGCAGTATTTT.

The rearrangement links TRBV15 to TRBJ2-7, with a tentative D call TRBD1 (6 bases). Trimming took 3 bases from V and 1 from J, leaving 16 bases between them. Looked up from germline, CDR1 is LNHNV and CDR2 is YYDKDF (reference sequence). The CDR3 is 16 amino acids. The CDR3 loop reads CATSRGSAGVSYEQYF. The CDR3 DNA is TGTGCCACCAGCAGGGGGTCGGCAGGGGTTTCCTACGAGCAGTACTTC.

The chain joins TRBV27 to TRBJ2-7; a possible D gene is TRBD1 (6 bases). Germline V gene sequence: CDR1 MNHEY, CDR2 SMNVEV (reference sequence). V lost 7 bases and J 1 base, leaving 23 bases between the germline ends. CDR3 length equals 17 residues. CDR3 protein: CASTRIGGGLTSYEQYF. The CDR3 nucleotides read TGTGCCAGCACCCGGATCGGTGGGGGCCTTACTTCCTACGAGCAGTACTTC.